One sample yielded the 9 T cell receptor beta chains listed below, sequenced in a study of Tregs in tolerant kidney transplant recipients. Repertoires were generated with immunoSEQ multiplex PCR, while TCRdb's copy carries only in-frame clones and drops some. The sample table includes 45,000 to 55,000 clones. The specimen comprised CD4+ T cells from blood, sampled before the transplant. These receptors were obtained from a human donor who received a combined kidney and bone marrow transplant.

Points on this clone: The read finishes 3 residues shy of the CDR3 end, and the germline J gene is used to complete it. The gene calls are TRBV5-1 and TRBJ1-2, with 7 bases aligning to TRBD1. The V gene end was trimmed by 2 bases and the J gene end by 5 bases; junction bases not matched to a gene: 9. The V gene's germline CDR1 is SGHRS and CDR2 YFSETQ. The CDR3 runs 15 residues. The sequenced CDR3 bases are TGCGCCAGCAGCTTCCCCGACAGGGAAGAGTATGGC. This gives the protein CASSFPDREEYG. The entire CDR3 sequence reads CASSFPDREEYGYTF. Based on the CDR3 plus reference TRBV5-1 and TRBJ1-2, the full variable domain is KAGVTQTPRYLIKTRGQQVTLSCSPISGHRSVSWYQQTPGQGLQFLFEYFSETQRNKGNFPGRFSGRQFSNSRSEMNVSTLELGDSALYLCASSFPDREEYGYTFGSGTRLTVV.

Of note for this clone: With the read ending 3 residues before the CDR3 end, the germline J gene is used to fill in that end. The chain recombines TRBV6-1 with TRBJ1-2; D gene ambiguous. Germline loops: CDR1 MNHNS, CDR2 SASEGT. This CDR3 comprises 13 residues. The sequenced CDR3 bases are TGTGCCAGCAGTGGAGAAGAGGGTCTCGGC. This encodes CASSGEEGLG. The whole CDR3 region reads CASSGEEGLGYTF.

Regarding this clone: The CDR3 extends 3 residues past the end of the read, so its final part is completed from the germline J gene. The chain is built from TRBV20-1 and TRBJ2-7; 11 bases align to TRBD2. CDR1 and CDR2 (germline): DFQATT, SNEGSKA (reference sequence). With V trimmed by 0 bases and J by 3 bases, 16 bases remained unmatched. The CDR3 extends over 19 amino acids. The CDR3 here is CSARDGNYGASGRFYEQYF. The CDR3 bases that were read are TGCAGTGCTAGAGATGGAAATTATGGGGCTAGCGGGAGGTTCTACGAG.

As regards this clone: The read gets to within 3 residues of the CDR3 end, and the germline J gene fills in the rest. The chain links TRBV5-4 to TRBJ2-7; no firm D call. The V gene lost 0 bases and the J gene lost 6 bases, with 10 bases spanning the gap. The CDR3 length is 13 residues. Germline lookup yields CDR1 SGHNT and CDR2 YYREEE (reference sequence). The covered CDR3 bases are TGTGCCAGCAGCTTGGTGTCCAGTCGCGAG. Translating gives CASSLVSSRE. The CDR3 as a whole reads CASSLVSSREQYF.

Concerning this clone itself: The read terminates 3 residues before the CDR3 end, so the remaining end is supplied by the germline J gene. The chain recombines TRBV5-1 with TRBJ2-1, with unresolved D. Germline V lookup: CDR1 SGHRS, CDR2 YFSETQ. The CDR3 is made up of 15 amino acids. The V and J ends lost 0 bases and 0 bases respectively, with 7 bases between them. The CDR3 sequence: CASSLGQSSYNEQFF. Incomplete CDR3 DNA: TGCGCCAGCAGCTTGGGTCAGAGCTCCTACAATGAG. Full variable domain (missing parts from reference TRBV5-1 and TRBJ2-1): KAGVTQTPRYLIKTRGQQVTLSCSPISGHRSVSWYQQTPGQGLQFLFEYFSETQRNKGNFPGRFSGRQFSNSRSEMNVSTLELGDSALYLCASSLGQSSYNEQFFGPGTRLTVL.

Notes on this clone: The read ends 3 residues shy of where the CDR3 ends; the end is completed using the germline J gene. The rearrangement links TRBV20-1 to TRBJ1-1; possible D gene TRBD1, 6 bases. The CDR3 length is 16 residues. Deletions cut 4 bases from V and 5 bases from J, with 23 bases between. Per the germline V gene, CDR1 is DFQATT and CDR2 is SNEGSKA (reference sequence). The CDR3 is CSATLLGQPGRTEAFF. The DNA read from the CDR3 is TGCAGTGCTACCCTCTTGGGACAACCCGGGAGGACTGAA.

As for this clone: The read halts 3 residues ahead of the CDR3 end, with the missing end drawn from the germline J gene. This sample also contains other DNA sequences that code for the same CDR3. V is TRBV5-1 and J is TRBJ2-5, with D maybe TRBD1 (6 bases). V was pared by 0 bases and J by 4 bases, with 7 bases between. The length of the CDR3 is 13 residues. Germline assignment: CDR1 SGHRS and CDR2 YFSETQ. This CDR3 is CASSLGRGETQYF. CDR3 DNA, as far as it was read: TGCGCCAGCAGCTTGGGCAGGGGAGAGACC.

As concerns this clone: From the germline J gene comes the end of the CDR3, since the read stops 3 residues before it. The genes are TRBV20-1 and TRBJ2-1; 10 bases are a match to TRBD2. The junction had 7 bases not matched to a gene; V was cut back by 5 bases and J by 6 bases. Germline-derived CDR1 and CDR2 are DFQATT and SNEGSKA (reference sequence). The CDR3 runs to 14 residues. The CDR3 reads CSAPSSGRSNEQFF. The DNA read from the CDR3 is TGCAGTGCTCCTTCTAGCGGGAGATCCAATGAG.

On this clone itself: The observed sequence ends 3 residues before the CDR3 terminus, with the missing tail filled in from the germline J gene. The rearrangement joins TRBV29-1 to TRBJ2-7, with D maybe TRBD2 (5 bases). CDR3 length equals 12 residues. The V gene lost 3 bases and the J gene lost 6 bases, with 12 bases spanning the gap. Looked up from germline, CDR1 is SQVTM and CDR2 is ANQGSEA. The CDR3 bases that were read are TGCAGCGTTGAGCTTGTACGGGGCGAG. Protein: CSVELVRGE. The whole CDR3 reads CSVELVRGEQYF.